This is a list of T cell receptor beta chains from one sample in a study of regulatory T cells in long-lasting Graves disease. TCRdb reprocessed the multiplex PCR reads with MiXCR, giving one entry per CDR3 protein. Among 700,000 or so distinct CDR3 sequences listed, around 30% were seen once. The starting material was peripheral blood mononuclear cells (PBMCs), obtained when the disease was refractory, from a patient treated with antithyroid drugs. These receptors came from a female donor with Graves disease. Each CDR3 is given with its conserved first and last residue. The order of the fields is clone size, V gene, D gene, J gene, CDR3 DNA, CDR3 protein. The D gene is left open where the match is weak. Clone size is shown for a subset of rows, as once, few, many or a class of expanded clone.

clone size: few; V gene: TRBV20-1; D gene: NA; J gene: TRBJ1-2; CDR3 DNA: TGCAGTGCTTCTGACACTTATGGCTACACCTTC; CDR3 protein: CSASDTYGYTF
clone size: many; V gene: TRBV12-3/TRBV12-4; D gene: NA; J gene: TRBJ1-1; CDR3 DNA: TGTGCCAGCAGTCTCAGGGCAGCAGGTGAAGCTTTCTTT; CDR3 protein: CASSLRAAGEAFF
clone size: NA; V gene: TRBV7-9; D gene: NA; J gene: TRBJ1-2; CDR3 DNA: TGTGCCAGCAGCTTAGAGGGACGGACCGCTTTGGGCGGCTACACCTTC; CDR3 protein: CASSLEGRTALGGYTF
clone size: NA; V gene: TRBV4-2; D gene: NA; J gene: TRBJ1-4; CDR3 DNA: TGTGCCAGCAGCCATCAGCCTGAAAAACTGTTTTTT; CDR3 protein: CASSHQPEKLFF
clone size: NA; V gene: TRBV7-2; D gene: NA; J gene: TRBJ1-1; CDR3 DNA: TGTGCCAGCAGCTTAGCGCTTACAATAAACACTGAAGCTTTCTTT; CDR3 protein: CASSLALTINTEAFF
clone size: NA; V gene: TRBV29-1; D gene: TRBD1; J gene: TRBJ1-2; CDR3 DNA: TGCAGCGTTGAAGAAGGGGGCTACTATGGCTACACCTTC; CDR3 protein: CSVEEGGYYGYTF
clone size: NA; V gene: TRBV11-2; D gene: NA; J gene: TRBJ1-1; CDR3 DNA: TGTGCCAGCAGCCTACGAACCCGGGTTGAAGCTTTCTTT; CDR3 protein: CASSLRTRVEAFF
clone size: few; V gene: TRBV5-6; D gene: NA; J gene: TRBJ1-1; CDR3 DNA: TGTGCCAGCAGCCCACTCTGGGACCTTGGGGGCACTGAAGCTTTCTTT; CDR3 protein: CASSPLWDLGGTEAFF
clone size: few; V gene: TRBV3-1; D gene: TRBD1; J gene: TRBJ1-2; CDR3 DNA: TGTGCCAGCAGCCATCGACAGGGAGGGGACTATGGCTACACCTTC; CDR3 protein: CASSHRQGGDYGYTF
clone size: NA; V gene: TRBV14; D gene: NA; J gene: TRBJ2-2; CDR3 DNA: TGTGCCAGCAGCCTCCCGGAAGGGAGGACCGGGGAGCTGTTTTTT; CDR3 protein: CASSLPEGRTGELFF